These 20 T cell receptor beta chains originate from one sample sequenced in a study of untreated major depressive disorder. Points from the study as a whole: CD4+ T cells from depressed patients used TRBV05-01 (Vbeta 5.1) more often than controls.

The antigens these receptors bind are not known. Profiling relied on immunoSEQ multiplex PCR, and the TCRdb table lists in-frame clones only, not all of them. This sample has under 25,000 clones, with 92% found just once. Sequencing was carried out using CD4+ T cells from PBMCs. The origin of the receptors is a woman aged 40 to 55 with major depressive disorder.

The chain couples TRBV6-5 to TRBJ2-3, with TRBD2 identical over 7 bases. The length of the CDR3 is 14 residues. Germline V gene lookup returns CDR1 MNHEY and CDR2 SVGAGI. The J segment lost 3 bases and the V segment lost 7 bases, leaving 7 bases of the junction unmatched. The CDR3 bases are TGTGCCAGCATAAGCCTAGCGGAAACAGATACGCAGTATTTT. Residues: CASISLAETDTQYF.

The V and J genes are TRBV6-4 and TRBJ2-3, with 10 nucleotides matching TRBD2. The germline gives CDR1 MRHNA, CDR2 SNTAGT. The CDR3 spans 18 residues. The J segment lost 0 bases and the V segment lost 11 bases, leaving 17 bases of the junction unmatched. The CDR3 DNA sequence: TGTGCCTACCAGGCGAGCGGGAGGGCCGACGAGAGCACAGATACGCAGTATTTT. Its translation is CAYQASGRADESTDTQYF.

J is TRBJ2-3 and V is TRBV10-3; 11 bases are a match to TRBD2. The CDR3 is 15 residues long. Germline V gene sequence: CDR1 ENHRY, CDR2 SYGVKD. The V gene end was trimmed by 2 bases and the J gene end by 4 bases; junction bases not matched to a gene: 2. CDR3 coding DNA: TGTGCCATCAGTGAGGATAGCGGGGGGGCAGATACGCAGTATTTT. Translation gives CAISEDSGGADTQYF.

The chain uses TRBV5-1 and TRBJ2-7; the D is unclear. This CDR3 is built from 16 residues. CDR1 and CDR2 from the germline V gene are SGHRS and YFSETQ. V was cut by 0 bases and J by 2 bases, with 15 bases left in between. The CDR3 region is CASSLDPGRQAYEQYF. The CDR3 DNA reads TGCGCCAGCAGCTTGGATCCCGGGCGCCAGGCCTACGAGCAGTACTTC.

The CDR3 nucleotides are TGTGCCATCAGGGGACCTACGAACACCGGGGAGCTGTTTTTT. Its translation: CAIRGPTNTGELFF. The chain couples TRBV10-3 to TRBJ2-2; tentatively, D is TRBD1 or TRBD2 (5 bases each). Trimming left V 6 bases short and J 0 bases short, with 8 bases between. The CDR3 covers 14 residues. Per the germline V gene, CDR1 is ENHRY and CDR2 is SYGVKD.

The V gene is TRBV10-3, the J gene TRBJ1-3; 7 nucleotides agree with TRBD1. Per the germline V gene, CDR1 is ENHRY and CDR2 is SYGVKD. Germline trimming cut 10 bases from V and 0 bases from J; bases unmatched to any gene: 3. This CDR3 has 13 residues. The CDR3 is CATNRGSGNTIYF. CDR3 nucleotides: TGTGCCACGAACAGGGGCTCTGGAAACACCATATATTTT.

The rearrangement links TRBV18 to TRBJ1-1; D unresolved. V was shortened by 4 bases and J by 8 bases, with 8 bases between the two germline ends. Per the germline V gene, CDR1 is KGHSH and CDR2 is LQKENI. This CDR3 comprises 11 residues. Here the CDR3 DNA reads TGTGCCAGCTCACTTCTCAACGAAGCTTTCTTT. Translation: CASSLLNEAFF.

This chain uses TRBV6-5 with TRBJ2-1, with 9 bases aligning to TRBD1. V lost 6 bases, J lost 9 bases, and 12 bases stayed unmatched. This CDR3 region has 15 residues. Per the germline V gene, CDR1 is MNHEY and CDR2 is SVGAGI. The CDR3 DNA reads as TGTGCCAGCAGCAGACGGGGGACAGGGCGAAGTGAGCAGTTCTTC. Protein sequence: CASSRRGTGRSEQFF.

J is TRBJ1-6 and V is TRBV11-2; 7 bases fit TRBD1. The CDR3 loop spans 15 amino acids. V shed 5 bases and J 3 bases; nucleotides not matched to a gene: 4. CDR1 is SGHAT, CDR2 FQNNGV, per germline. CDR3 amino acids: CASSAGTVYNSPLHF. For the CDR3, the DNA is TGTGCCAGCAGCGCCGGGACAGTCTATAATTCACCCCTCCACTTT.

V gene TRBV5-8 combines with J gene TRBJ2-7; tentatively, D is TRBD2 (5 bases). Germline V CDR1 and CDR2: SGHTS, YDEGEE. V was shortened by 3 bases and J by 7 bases, with 20 bases between the two germline ends. The CDR3 contains 15 residues. As DNA, the CDR3 is TGTGCCAGCAGCTCAGACTACAGAATTGTACGGGAGCAGTACTTC. Translation gives CASSSDYRIVREQYF.

The CDR3: CASSYTRGQLNTEAFF. The CDR3, as DNA: TGTGCCAGCAGTTACACCCGTGGCCAGCTGAACACTGAAGCTTTCTTT. The V and J genes are TRBV6-5 and TRBJ1-1; D not certain. The CDR3 covers 16 residues. CDR1 and CDR2 from the germline V gene are MNHEY and SVGAGI. Trimming took off 2 bases at V and 0 bases at J, with 13 bases between the two ends.

Written as DNA, the CDR3 is TGTGCCAGCAGCTCAGGGCGATTTCAGTACTTC. Its protein product is CASSSGRFQYF. This rearrangement joins TRBV5-6 to TRBJ2-4, with D perhaps matching TRBD1 (5 bases). With 3 bases removed from V and 11 bases from J, the gap between germline ends came to 9 bases. Germline V CDR1 and CDR2: SGHDT, YYEEEE. The CDR3 covers 11 residues.

Worth noting for this clone: One end of the junction does not line up with germline, which may come from a read error. This chain joins TRBV11-3 and TRBJ2-7; 8 bases map to TRBD1. The CDR3 is 14 residues long. CDR1 SGHNT and CDR2 YENEEA come from the germline V gene. The CDR3 protein is CASTLRQGKNEQYF. The CDR3 nucleotides read TGTGCCAGCACCTTACGACAGGGGAAAAACGAGCAGTACTTC.

This clone was picked up one time. This chain uses TRBV6-5 with TRBJ2-3; either TRBD1 or TRBD2 may fit D (6 bases each). With 2 bases removed from V and 5 bases from J, the gap between germline ends came to 11 bases. The germline V gene encodes CDR1 MNHEY and CDR2 SVGAGI. This CDR3 is 14 amino acids long. The CDR3 reads CASSYRGARDTQYF. The CDR3 region has the DNA TGTGCCAGCAGTTACAGGGGGGCGAGAGATACGCAGTATTTT.

The chain recombines TRBV5-4 with TRBJ2-3; 11 bases are a match to TRBD2. Germline loops: CDR1 SGHNT, CDR2 YYREEE (reference sequence). Trimming removed 0 bases from V and 10 bases from J; junction bases left unmatched: 10. The CDR3 consists of 16 residues. The CDR3 DNA reads TGTGCCAGCAGCTTGGGGACTAGCGGGTACTCCCTTCCGCAGTATTTT. Its protein is CASSLGTSGYSLPQYF.

The chain has TRBV5-6 and TRBJ2-5; D gene ambiguous. The V end was cut by 3 bases, the J end by 7 bases, with 7 bases between. Germline assignment: CDR1 SGHDT and CDR2 YYEEEE. The CDR3 totals 11 residues. In nucleotides, the CDR3 is TGTGCCAGCAGCTCTATGGTGACCCAGTACTTC. It is translated as CASSSMVTQYF.

The V and J genes are TRBV11-2 and TRBJ2-7, with 8 nucleotides matching TRBD1. The CDR3 is made up of 15 amino acids. The germline V gene has CDR1 SGHAT and CDR2 FQNNGV. After removal of 1 base from V and 2 bases from J, the junction contained 4 bases not matched to a gene. This chain's CDR3 is CASSLGQGWAYEQYF. CDR3 in DNA: TGTGCCAGCAGCTTAGGACAGGGGTGGGCCTACGAGCAGTACTTC.

The chain joins TRBV11-3 to TRBJ1-1; D gene unclear. Trimming took off 5 bases at V and 6 bases at J, with 10 bases between the two ends. Looked up from germline, CDR1 is SGHNT and CDR2 is YENEEA. CDR3 length: 12 amino acids. The DNA for the CDR3 is TGTGCCAGCAGCCTCGCGGGCCCTGAAGCTTTCTTT. Translating it yields CASSLAGPEAFF.

The V and J genes are TRBV30 and TRBJ1-4, with D hard to call. Germline CDR1 GTSNPN, CDR2 SVGIG (reference sequence). Trimming cost V 2 bases and J 10 bases, with 8 bases left between them. The CDR3 length is 11 residues. The CDR3 reads CAWSSAGKLFF. The DNA of the CDR3 is TGTGCCTGGAGTTCGGCGGGAAAACTGTTTTTT.

This clone was detected a few times. The rearrangement uses TRBV10-3 and TRBJ1-2, with 8 bases lining up with TRBD1. V lost 6 bases, J lost 5 bases, and 5 bases stayed unmatched. The CDR3 has 13 amino acids. Per germline, CDR1 ENHRY and CDR2 SYGVKD. The CDR3 reads CAIRGQGAYGYTF. The CDR3 DNA is TGTGCCATCAGGGGGCAGGGGGCGTATGGCTACACCTTC.